This TCR beta chain was captured in a study of T cells in Graves' hyperthyroidism and ophthalmopathy. Study results and caveats: Separating ophthalmopathy from stable hyperthyroidism was achieved by a 13 V-J model.

This clonotype was detected many times. No antigen is known for it. Trimming cost V 4 bases and J 2 bases, with 12 bases left between them. This CDR3 region has 14 residues. Germline CDR1 is MNHNS and CDR2 is SASEGT. Authors of the study amplified TCR beta CDR3 regions from RNA transcripts. Initially, a first-round RT-PCR of the TCR CDR3 employed the HTBI primer set. MiXCR, applied by TCRdb to the multiplex PCR reads, yields one record per CDR3 protein. The table records hundreds of thousands of distinct CDR3 sequences, around 14% of them present only once. The chain couples TRBV6-1 to TRBJ2-7; D not resolved. The sequence derives from a woman between 18 and 30 years old with Graves' hyperthyroidism. The specimen sequenced was blood. The CDR3 coding sequence is TGTGCCAGCAGTGTTTGGCAGGCGACCTACGAGCAGTACTTC. This encodes CASSVWQATYEQYF.